The present T cell receptor beta chain was sequenced within a study of circulating CD8 cells and anti-PD-1 response in melanoma. Study at large: Responders had complete or partial responses; non-responders had stable or progressive disease.

Four subsets defined by PD-1 and/or TIGIT were sorted from live CD3+CD8+TCRalphabeta+ cells. Each library started from roughly 15 ng of total RNA using the QIAseq Immune Repertoire TCR panel. TCRdb processed the reads anew with MiXCR; each CDR3 protein has one entry. The sample lists a few hundred distinct CDR3 sequences, roughly 7% seen once, with roughly 44% in the top ten. Study observations and caveats: Replicates were generally not done for experiments.

Germline-derived CDR1 and CDR2 are LNHDA and SQIVND (reference sequence). The CDR3 is made up of 14 amino acids. Trimming cost V 2 bases and J 2 bases, with 9 bases left between them. This clonotype counts as large (0.1 to 1%). Antigen specificity is unknown. This clonotype originated in a human donor with melanoma. The chain links TRBV19 to TRBJ1-1; no clear D. The sample in question was CD8+ T cells from PBMCs, obtained at baseline or after one month of anti-PD-1 therapy (not recorded which). The CDR3 coding sequence is TGTGCCAGTAGTATAAAGGCAGGTAACACTGAAGCTTTCTTT. Amino acids: CASSIKAGNTEAFF.